Following are 13 T cell receptor beta chains from one sample sequenced in a study of OX40 agonist ivuxolimab in advanced cancers. Profiling relied on immunoSEQ multiplex PCR, and the TCRdb table lists in-frame clones only, not all of them. The sample consists of about 58,000 clones, roughly four fifths of them appearing once. Material: CD4+ or CD8+ T cells sorted from blood, obtained in a trial of the OX40 agonist ivuxolimab. All receptors derive from an adult with an advanced solid tumor such as melanoma, head and neck, liver or kidney cancer.

The rearrangement links TRBV19 to TRBJ1-1; a weak D match, TRBD1 (5 bases). V was cut by 5 bases and J by 2 bases, with 12 bases left in between. The CDR3 has 14 amino acids. CDR1 and CDR2 from the germline V gene are LNHDA and SQIVND (reference sequence). The CDR3: CASSPDGDNTEAFF. In DNA form, the CDR3 reads TGTGCCAGTAGTCCCGACGGGGACAACACTGAAGCTTTCTTT. The variable domain in full, with the rest retrieved from reference TRBV19 and TRBJ1-1, is DGGITQSPKYLFRKEGQNVTLSCEQNLNHDAMYWYRQDPGQGLRLIYYSQIVNDFQKGDIAEGYSVSREKKESFPLTVTSAQKNPTAFYLCASSPDGDNTEAFFGQGTRLTVV.

V and J are TRBV7-3 and TRBJ2-2; 7 bases fit TRBD1. The CDR3 has 14 residues. The ends lost 2 bases at V and 6 bases at J; junction bases unmatched: 3. Germline V gene sequence: CDR1 SGHTA, CDR2 FQGTGA. CDR3 in amino acids: CASSLDRAAGELFF. The CDR3 DNA reads TGTGCCAGCAGCTTAGACAGGGCGGCCGGGGAGCTGTTTTTT.

This clone came up a few times. The chain carries TRBV30 and TRBJ2-2; no clear D gene. The germline V gene encodes CDR1 GTSNPN and CDR2 SVGIG (reference sequence). This CDR3 spans 16 amino acids. Trimming removed 2 bases at V and 0 bases at J, with 13 bases between. The CDR3 coding sequence is TGTGCCTGGAGTACCCCGGTACTTTCGAACACCGGGGAGCTGTTTTTT. Its protein is CAWSTPVLSNTGELFF. Supplemented by reference TRBV30 and TRBJ2-2, the full variable domain reads SQTIHQWPATLVQPVGSPLSLECTVEGTSNPNLYWYRQAAGRGLQLLFYSVGIGQISSEVPQNLSASRPQDRQFILSSKKLLLSDSGFYLCAWSTPVLSNTGELFFGEGSRLTVL.

The count of this clone is one. The chain employs TRBV5-1 and TRBJ1-5; tentatively, D is TRBD1 (5 bases). Germline V CDR1 and CDR2: SGHRS, YFSETQ. V was shortened by 4 bases and J by 1 base, with 6 bases between the two germline ends. The CDR3 length is 13 residues. The CDR3, as DNA: TGCGCCAGCAGCACAGGAAGCAATCAGCCCCAGCATTTT. This gives the protein CASSTGSNQPQHF. The full variable domain, in which reference TRBV5-1 and TRBJ1-5 provide the parts outside the CDR3, is KAGVTQTPRYLIKTRGQQVTLSCSPISGHRSVSWYQQTPGQGLQFLFEYFSETQRNKGNFPGRFSGRQFSNSRSEMNVSTLELGDSALYLCASSTGSNQPQHFGDGTRLSIL.

The genes are TRBV18 and TRBJ2-5; 9 bases align to TRBD1. With 0 bases clipped from V and 8 bases from J, the junction kept 16 bases outside the gene matches. This CDR3 spans 18 amino acids. Germline V lookup: CDR1 KGHSH, CDR2 LQKENI. The CDR3 loop reads CASSPPIGGGQGRITQYF. The CDR3 DNA reads TGTGCCAGCTCACCACCCATTGGTGGGGGACAGGGACGGATCACCCAGTACTTC. Full variable domain (outside the CDR3, taken from reference TRBV18 and TRBJ2-5): NAGVMQNPRHLVRRRGQEARLRCSPMKGHSHVYWYRQLPEEGLKFMVYLQKENIIDESGMPKERFSAEFPKEGPSILRIQQVVRGDSAAYFCASSPPIGGGQGRITQYFGPGTRLLVL.

The chain combines TRBV27 with TRBJ2-3; 8 nucleotides line up with TRBD1. Germline V gene lookup returns CDR1 MNHEY and CDR2 SMNVEV (reference sequence). The J segment lost 1 base and the V segment lost 5 bases, leaving 14 bases of the junction unmatched. This CDR3 is 18 amino acids long. CDR3 loop: CASSPRPLTGVGTDTQYF. DNA of the CDR3: TGTGCCAGCAGTCCCAGGCCATTGACAGGGGTAGGCACAGATACGCAGTATTTT.

The chain carries TRBV10-3 and TRBJ2-7; a weak D match, TRBD1 (6 bases). Trimming took 5 bases from V and 0 from J, leaving 14 bases between them. The CDR3 covers 15 residues. Looked up from germline, CDR1 is ENHRY and CDR2 is SYGVKD. The CDR3, as DNA: TGTGCCATCAGTCAGGGGTGGACAGACTCCTACGAGCAGTACTTC. Translation: CAISQGWTDSYEQYF.

This sequence joins TRBV5-1 and TRBJ2-5; the D is unclear. Between the trimmed V and J ends, which lost 0 bases and 2 bases, there was a span of 5 bases. Germline CDR1 SGHRS, CDR2 YFSETQ. This CDR3 is built from 13 residues. This CDR3 is CASSLDPQETQYF. CDR3 in DNA: TGCGCCAGCAGCTTGGATCCTCAAGAGACCCAGTACTTC.

This clone turned up a few times. V usage is TRBV6-5 and J usage is TRBJ2-7; no firm D call. CDR1 is MNHEY, CDR2 SVGAGI, per germline. The CDR3 has 15 amino acids. Trimming removed 5 bases at V and 1 base at J, with 15 bases between. The DNA for the CDR3 is TGTGCCAGCAGTGCCAACGACGGTACTTCCTACGAGCAGTACTTC. It is translated as CASSANDGTSYEQYF.

The V and J genes are TRBV7-9 and TRBJ1-6; no definite D call. In germline, CDR1 is SEHNR, CDR2 FQNEAQ (reference sequence). The V gene lost 5 bases and the J gene lost 8 bases, with 16 bases spanning the gap. This CDR3 has 15 amino acids. CDR3 amino acids: CASSPLRPGDSPLHF. CDR3 in DNA: TGTGCCAGCAGCCCCCTACGGCCCGGAGATTCACCCCTCCACTTT.

The chain joins TRBV6-1 to TRBJ2-7, with D perhaps given as TRBD1 or TRBD2 (5 bases each). CDR3 length equals 16 residues. The V and J ends lost 1 base and 4 bases respectively, with 17 bases between them. Per germline, CDR1 MNHNS and CDR2 SASEGT. The CDR3 region has the DNA TGTGCCAGCAGTGAAGGTGAGGGGCTGTCCGTATACGAGCAGTACTTC. This sequence encodes CASSEGEGLSVYEQYF.

The chain joins TRBV7-3 to TRBJ2-1; 13 nucleotides match TRBD2. Germline CDR1 SGHTA, CDR2 FQGTGA. The CDR3 contains 19 residues. The V segment lost 8 bases and the J segment 0 bases; nucleotides outside the gene matches: 13. CDR3 nucleotides: TGTGCCAGCTGCGGGTCACTAGCGGGAGGGCCTAGCTCCTACAATGAGCAGTTCTTC. The encoded protein is CASCGSLAGGPSSYNEQFF.

This clone was detected once. The rearrangement links TRBV19 to TRBJ2-1; 7 bases agree with TRBD2. CDR3 length: 15 amino acids. Germline-derived CDR1 and CDR2 are LNHDA and SQIVND (reference sequence). With V trimmed by 0 bases and J by 2 bases, 1 base remained unmatched. The CDR3 sequence is CASSIESGAYNEQFF. CDR3 DNA: TGTGCCAGTAGTATAGAGAGCGGGGCCTACAATGAGCAGTTCTTC.